In this sample, the clone carrying this T cell receptor (beta chain) turned up once. Its specificity is not known. Between the trimmed V and J ends, which lost 4 bases and 10 bases, there was a span of 16 bases. This CDR3 has 13 residues. Germline V lookup: CDR1 WSHSY, CDR2 SAAADI. The sample belongs to a study of cytomegalovirus exposure and HLA in healthy donors. Study findings and constraints: Researchers reported from a later analysis that most CMV-associated TCR beta chains appeared HLA-restricted.

PCR amplification relied on 60 Vbeta primers (plus 13 Jbeta primers). Assay: immunoSEQ multiplex PCR; the TCRdb copy retains only in-frame clones and omits some. Seen here are 140,000 to 150,000 clones, 65% to 85% observed once, and the top ten hold 3% to 4%. The sequenced sample consisted of PBMCs. The chain couples TRBV10-2 to TRBJ1-1; no clear D. The sequence came from a male donor in good health and CMV-seronegative. CDR3 nucleotides: TGCGCCAGCAGTGTCACGCCGGAGGGTGGAGCTTTCTTT. This translates into CASSVTPEGGAFF.